The next 18 T cell receptor beta chains were all read from a single sample in a study of cytomegalovirus exposure and HLA in healthy donors. The data were produced by immunoSEQ multiplex PCR, yet TCRdb's version contains in-frame clones alone and is incomplete. This table holds about 120,000 clones, approximately 88% found once. Sequenced input: PBMCs. The receptors derive from a woman between 18 and 29 years old in good health and CMV-seropositive.

This chain uses TRBV2 with TRBJ1-2; D may be TRBD1 (5 bases). V dropped 8 bases and J dropped 1 base, with 14 bases sitting between them. The CDR3 has 14 amino acids. From germline, CDR1 is SNHLY and CDR2 FYNNEI. CDR3 sequence: CASGGGQGNYGYTF. The CDR3 DNA is TGTGCCAGCGGCGGCGGCCAGGGTAACTATGGCTACACCTTC.

J is TRBJ2-5 and V is TRBV19; no clear D gene. This CDR3 is 13 amino acids long. Germline CDR1 LNHDA, CDR2 SQIVND (reference sequence). V lost 5 bases, J lost 1 base, and 8 bases lay in between. The CDR3 nucleotides read TGTGCCAGTAGTCCCCTCCTCCAAGAGACCCAGTACTTC. Its protein is CASSPLLQETQYF.

The genes are TRBV6-5 and TRBJ1-1, with 9 bases that match TRBD1. With V trimmed by 5 bases and J by 4 bases, 8 bases remained unmatched. CDR3 length equals 15 residues. Germline CDR1 reads MNHEY; CDR2 reads SVGAGI. The CDR3 sequence is CASSPTGGAVTEAFF. The CDR3 nucleotides are TGTGCCAGCAGTCCCACAGGGGGCGCGGTCACTGAAGCTTTCTTT.

The V gene is TRBV4-1, the J gene TRBJ2-1; TRBD2 agrees at 7 bases. The V and J ends lost 2 bases and 0 bases, in that order; junction bases with no gene match: 19. Germline assignment: CDR1 MGHRA and CDR2 YSYEKL. This CDR3 is 21 amino acids long. CDR3 sequence reads: CASSQPRIGGSPTNSYNEQFF. CDR3 DNA sequence: TGCGCCAGCAGCCAACCCCGGATAGGCGGGAGCCCAACCAACTCCTACAATGAGCAGTTCTTC.

This clone is a singleton in its sample. The CDR3 is CASSLASGAQGYTF. For the CDR3, the DNA is TGTGCCAGCAGCTTGGCTTCAGGGGCGCAGGGCTACACCTTC. The chain links TRBV5-6 to TRBJ1-2; perhaps TRBD1 as D (6 bases). This CDR3 contains 14 residues. With 0 bases removed from V and 8 bases from J, the gap between germline ends came to 14 bases. The germline V gene has CDR1 SGHDT and CDR2 YYEEEE.

This sequence joins TRBV2 and TRBJ1-6; D not resolved. There are 14 residues in the CDR3. Germline-derived CDR1 and CDR2 are SNHLY and FYNNEI. V lost 3 bases, J lost 10 bases, and 13 bases lay in between. Here the CDR3 reads CASSELTKMSPLHF. The CDR3 DNA is TGTGCCAGCAGTGAGTTAACTAAAATGTCACCCCTCCACTTT.

The V gene is TRBV2, the J gene TRBJ1-5, with TRBD1 matching 7 bases. V lost 6 bases and J lost 6; bases outside the gene matches: 11. This CDR3 region has 15 residues. Germline-derived CDR1 and CDR2 are SNHLY and FYNNEI. CDR3 sequence (DNA): TGTGCCAGCAGCCCCGACAGGGTTGTGGGTCAGCCCCAGCATTTT. Residues: CASSPDRVVGQPQHF. Looking up the rest from reference TRBV2 and TRBJ1-5 gives the full variable domain: EPEVTQTPSHQVTQMGQEVILRCVPISNHLYFYWYRQILGQKVEFLVSFYNNEISEKSEIFDDQFSVERPDGSNFTLKIRSTKLEDSAMYFCASSPDRVVGQPQHFGDGTRLSIL.

V and J are TRBV7-9 and TRBJ2-7; D uncertain. Trimming stripped 1 base from V and 1 base from J, with 5 bases between. This CDR3 has 13 residues. Germline values: CDR1 SEHNR, CDR2 FQNEAQ (reference sequence). The CDR3 reads CASSLEQSYEQYF. The CDR3 nucleotides read TGTGCCAGCAGCTTAGAACAGTCCTACGAGCAGTACTTC.

This rearrangement joins TRBV6-6 to TRBJ2-1, with unresolved D. CDR1 is MNHNY and CDR2 is SVGAGI in the germline V gene (reference sequence). The CDR3 covers 16 residues. V was clipped by 0 bases and J by 7 bases, with 16 bases between them. CDR3 sequence: CASSYSWLEGQNEQFF. The CDR3 nucleotides read TGTGCCAGCAGTTACTCGTGGCTAGAAGGTCAGAATGAGCAGTTCTTC.

This chain joins TRBV5-6 and TRBJ1-2; D may be TRBD1 (5 bases). Germline lookup yields CDR1 SGHDT and CDR2 YYEEEE. Trimming took 0 bases from V and 8 from J, leaving 17 bases between them. The CDR3 has 15 residues. CDR3 region: CASSLARTPTEGYTF. CDR3 nucleotide sequence: TGTGCCAGCAGCTTGGCCAGGACACCGACGGAAGGCTACACCTTC.

The table lists this clone with a count of one. The V gene is TRBV5-1, the J gene TRBJ1-2; D gene unclear. The V gene lost 0 bases and the J gene lost 1 base, with 7 bases spanning the gap. This CDR3 has 14 residues. Looked up from germline, CDR1 is SGHRS and CDR2 is YFSETQ. DNA for the CDR3: TGCGCCAGCAGCTTGGTCGGGAGTAACTATGGCTACACCTTC. Translated, it gives CASSLVGSNYGYTF.

The J gene is TRBJ1-5, the V gene TRBV7-3; D unresolved. The CDR3 is made up of 13 amino acids. CDR1 is SGHTA, CDR2 FQGTGA, per germline. Trimming shortened V by 1 base and J by 7 bases, and 8 bases separated the two germline ends. The CDR3 region is CASSLSAGQPQHF. The CDR3 DNA reads as TGTGCCAGCAGCTTAAGTGCAGGACAGCCCCAGCATTTT.

The rearrangement joins TRBV7-2 to TRBJ1-6, with TRBD1 as a possible D gene (5 bases). The CDR3 is 15 amino acids. CDR1 and CDR2 from the germline V gene are SGHTA and FQGNSA. V lost 7 bases and J lost 10, with 20 bases in between. The CDR3 protein is CASNWMGGRASPLHF. For the CDR3, the DNA is TGTGCCAGCAACTGGATGGGGGGTCGCGCCTCACCCCTCCACTTT.

This rearrangement joins TRBV11-2 to TRBJ1-2; D is undetermined. CDR1 SGHAT and CDR2 FQNNGV come from the germline V gene. The V end lost 5 bases, the J end lost 4 bases, and 11 bases lay between the germline ends. The CDR3 extends over 13 amino acids. The CDR3 bases are TGTGCCAGCAGCCCCCTGGAGCTCTATGGCTACACCTTC. It specifies CASSPLELYGYTF.

This clone was counted a few times. The chain uses TRBV28 and TRBJ1-6, with 8 bases identical to TRBD1. The germline V gene encodes CDR1 MDHEN and CDR2 SYDVKM. This CDR3 is 14 amino acids long. V shed 6 bases, J shed 10 bases, and the junction held 8 bases outside the gene matches. Here the CDR3 reads CASSPDRGGSPLHF. The CDR3 DNA reads TGTGCCAGCAGCCCTGACAGGGGAGGGTCACCCCTCCACTTT.

The CDR3 DNA reads as TGTGCCAGCAGCTCGCTGCGGGTGACCTACAATGAGCAGTTCTTC. Translated, it gives CASSSLRVTYNEQFF. The J gene is TRBJ2-1, the V gene TRBV7-6; D is perhaps TRBD2 (5 bases). V lost 4 bases and J 2 bases, leaving 12 bases between the germline ends. Germline CDR1 is SGHVS and CDR2 is FNYEAQ. CDR3 size: 15 residues.

CDR3 coding DNA: TGTGCCAGGGATTATAGCGGGGGGGCGGGGGAGCAGTACTTC. It encodes CARDYSGGAGEQYF. The chain recombines TRBV19 with TRBJ2-7; TRBD2 matches at 11 bases. V was pared by 9 bases and J by 7 bases, with 11 bases of the junction left unmatched. The CDR3 contains 14 residues. Germline V lookup: CDR1 LNHDA, CDR2 SQIVND (reference sequence).

This sequence joins TRBV7-8 and TRBJ2-4, with 10 bases that match TRBD1. Germline CDR1 and CDR2: SGHVS and FQNEAQ. CDR3 length: 21 amino acids. With 3 bases clipped from V and 0 bases from J, the junction kept 17 bases outside the gene matches. The CDR3 nucleotides are TGTGCCAGCAGCTTTATCTTGGGGGACAGGGGAAGATTATTAGCCAAAAACATTCAGTACTTC. Translated: CASSFILGDRGRLLAKNIQYF.